These T cell receptor beta chains were read from a single sample in a study of T cell responses to AZD1222 COVID-19 vaccine. The data were produced by immunoSEQ multiplex PCR, yet TCRdb's version contains in-frame clones alone and is incomplete. The data contain about 130,000 clones, more than 75% of them singletons. Source: peripheral blood, taken on day 0 of AZD1222 vaccination. These receptors were obtained from an adult in good health. CDR3s include the opening cysteine and the closing phenylalanine or tryptophan. Each record gives: CDR3 DNA, CDR3 protein, clone size, J gene, CDR3 length, V gene, D gene. The D gene is left open where the match is weak. Rows may omit the clone size; those that give it use once, few, many or a size class.

DNA: TGTGCCAGCAGCGTAGTTGGGGCCAACGTCCTGACTTTC
CDR3: CASSVVGANVLTF
size: -
J: TRBJ2-6
length: 13
V: TRBV9
D: -

DNA: TGTGCCAGCAGCGTCCAGGGGGCCAGAGGAAACACCATATATTTT
CDR3: CASSVQGARGNTIYF
size: -
J: TRBJ1-3
length: 15
V: TRBV9
D: TRBD1

DNA: TGTGCCAGCTCACCACCTGGGACCGGAAACACCATATATTTT
CDR3: CASSPPGTGNTIYF
size: few
J: TRBJ1-3
length: 14
V: TRBV18
D: -

DNA: TGTGCCAGCGCCCCCGGGACAGTTGGGGGAAACACCTTC
CDR3: CASAPGTVGGNTF
size: -
J: TRBJ1-2
length: 13
V: TRBV2
D: TRBD1

DNA: TGTGCCACTGGGGCGCTAGCCCGGGAGCAGTACTTC
CDR3: CATGALAREQYF
size: -
J: TRBJ2-7
length: 12
V: TRBV7-7
D: -

DNA: TGCAGCGTTGAAATCTCTAGGGCTTGGGAGACCCAGTACTTC
CDR3: CSVEISRAWETQYF
size: -
J: TRBJ2-5
length: 14
V: TRBV29-1
D: -

DNA: TGTGCCAGCAGCGACAGACACCCGCAGTACTTC
CDR3: CASSDRHPQYF
size: -
J: TRBJ2-7
length: 11
V: TRBV7-2
D: -

DNA: TGTGCCAGCAGCTTAACTTACGAGCAGTACTTC
CDR3: CASSLTYEQYF
size: -
J: TRBJ2-7
length: 11
V: TRBV7-2
D: -

DNA: TGTGCCAGCAGCCTGGGCAGGCCCTACGAGCAGTACTTC
CDR3: CASSLGRPYEQYF
size: -
J: TRBJ2-7
length: 13
V: TRBV7-2
D: -

DNA: TGTGCCAGCAGCGTAGGGACAGGGGGCCTGAGCTCTGGAAACACCATATATTTT
CDR3: CASSVGTGGLSSGNTIYF
size: -
J: TRBJ1-3
length: 18
V: TRBV9
D: TRBD1

DNA: TGTGCCAGCAGCTTAGTTGGCAGGGGACGCTCTGGGGCCAACGTCCTGACTTTC
CDR3: CASSLVGRGRSGANVLTF
size: few
J: TRBJ2-6
length: 18
V: TRBV11-2
D: -

DNA: TGTGCCAGCAGCCGACAGGCAAGCTATGGCTACACCTTC
CDR3: CASSRQASYGYTF
size: -
J: TRBJ1-2
length: 13
V: TRBV3-1/TRBV3-2
D: -

DNA: TGTGCCAGCAGCCTCCGGGACAGGGGGCTTAATGAGCAGTTCTTC
CDR3: CASSLRDRGLNEQFF
size: -
J: TRBJ2-1
length: 15
V: TRBV14
D: TRBD1

DNA: TGTGCCAGAAGCCCGAGTACCCGGAGAGGGGACACTGAAGCTTTCTTT
CDR3: CARSPSTRRGDTEAFF
size: -
J: TRBJ1-1
length: 16
V: TRBV5-3
D: -

DNA: TGTGCCAGCAGTGAAGCGCCTGGAACTGGCTACACCTTC
CDR3: CASSEAPGTGYTF
size: -
J: TRBJ1-2
length: 13
V: TRBV2
D: -

DNA: TGTGCCAGCAGCTTAGATAATAGGAATTCACCCCTCCACTTT
CDR3: CASSLDNRNSPLHF
size: -
J: TRBJ1-6
length: 14
V: TRBV7-9
D: -

DNA: TGTGCCTGGAGTGTACTAGGGAGCAACACTGAAGCTTTCTTT
CDR3: CAWSVLGSNTEAFF
size: -
J: TRBJ1-1
length: 14
V: TRBV30
D: -

DNA: TGTGCCACCAGGCATTTGGGGGCGGAGACCCAGTACTTC
CDR3: CATRHLGAETQYF
size: -
J: TRBJ2-5
length: 13
V: TRBV15
D: -

DNA: TGTGCCAGCAGTTTGTTACAGAACTATGGCTACACCTTC
CDR3: CASSLLQNYGYTF
size: few
J: TRBJ1-2
length: 13
V: TRBV12-3/TRBV12-4
D: -

DNA: TGCGCCAGCAGCTTTACAGGGATGGGCAATCAGCCCCAGCATTTT
CDR3: CASSFTGMGNQPQHF
size: -
J: TRBJ1-5
length: 15
V: TRBV5-1
D: -

DNA: TGTGCCAGCAGACTCAGCGGGGAGCTCTGGGACACCTTC
CDR3: CASRLSGELWDTF
size: -
J: TRBJ1-2
length: 13
V: TRBV6-5
D: -

DNA: TGTGCCTGGAGTGGGGGGGCGCGAGCTTTCTTT
CDR3: CAWSGGARAFF
size: -
J: TRBJ1-1
length: 11
V: TRBV30
D: -